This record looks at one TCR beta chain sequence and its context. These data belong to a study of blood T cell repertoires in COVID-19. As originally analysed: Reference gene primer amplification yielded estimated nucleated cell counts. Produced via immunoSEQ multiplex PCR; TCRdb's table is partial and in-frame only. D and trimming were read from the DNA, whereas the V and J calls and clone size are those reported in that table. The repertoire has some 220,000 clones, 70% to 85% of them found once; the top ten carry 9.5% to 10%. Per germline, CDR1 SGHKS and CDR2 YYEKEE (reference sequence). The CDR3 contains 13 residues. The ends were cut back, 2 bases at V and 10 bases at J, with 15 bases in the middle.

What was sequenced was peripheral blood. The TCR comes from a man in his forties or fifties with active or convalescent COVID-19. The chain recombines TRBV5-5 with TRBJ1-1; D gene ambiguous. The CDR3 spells CASSFSSAEGAFF. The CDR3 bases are TGTGCCAGCAGCTTCTCTTCGGCCGAGGGAGCTTTCTTT.